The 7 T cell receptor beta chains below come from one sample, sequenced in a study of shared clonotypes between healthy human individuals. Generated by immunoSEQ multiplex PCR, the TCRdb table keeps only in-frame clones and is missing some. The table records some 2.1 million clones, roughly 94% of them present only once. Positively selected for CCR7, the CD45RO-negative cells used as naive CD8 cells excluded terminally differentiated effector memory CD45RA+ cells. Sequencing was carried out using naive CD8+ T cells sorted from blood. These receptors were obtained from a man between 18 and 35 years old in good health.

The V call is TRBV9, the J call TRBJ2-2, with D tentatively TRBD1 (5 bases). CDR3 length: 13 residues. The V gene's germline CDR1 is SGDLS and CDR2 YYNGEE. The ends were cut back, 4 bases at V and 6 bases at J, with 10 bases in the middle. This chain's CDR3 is CASSSLGAGELFF. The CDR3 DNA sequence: TGTGCCAGCAGCTCCTTAGGGGCCGGGGAGCTGTTTTTT.

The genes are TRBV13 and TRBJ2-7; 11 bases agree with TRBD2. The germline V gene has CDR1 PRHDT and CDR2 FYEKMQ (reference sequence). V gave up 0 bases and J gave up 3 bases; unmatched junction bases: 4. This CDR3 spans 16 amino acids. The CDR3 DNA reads TGTGCCAGCAGCTTAGGCCAGGGACTAGCGGTCTACGAGCAGTACTTC. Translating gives CASSLGQGLAVYEQYF.

Here the CDR3 reads CAWTDASGGTDEQYF. CDR3 in DNA: TGTGCCTGGACGGACGCTAGCGGGGGAACGGACGAGCAGTACTTC. This chain links TRBV30 with TRBJ2-7; 10 nucleotides line up with TRBD2. With 4 bases clipped from V and 5 bases from J, the junction kept 11 bases outside the gene matches. CDR3 size: 15 residues. Germline V CDR1 and CDR2: GTSNPN, SVGIG (reference sequence). Supplemented by reference TRBV30 and TRBJ2-7, the full variable domain reads SQTIHQWPATLVQPVGSPLSLECTVEGTSNPNLYWYRQAAGRGLQLLFYSVGIGQISSEVPQNLSASRPQDRQFILSSKKLLLSDSGFYLCAWTDASGGTDEQYFGPGTRLTVT.

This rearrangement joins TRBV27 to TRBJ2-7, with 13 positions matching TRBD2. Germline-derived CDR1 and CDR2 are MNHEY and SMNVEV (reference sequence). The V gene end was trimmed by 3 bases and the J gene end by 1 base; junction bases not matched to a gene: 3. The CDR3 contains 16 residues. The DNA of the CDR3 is TGTGCCAGCAGTTTTGGACTAGCGGGAGCGTCCTACGAGCAGTACTTC. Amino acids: CASSFGLAGASYEQYF.

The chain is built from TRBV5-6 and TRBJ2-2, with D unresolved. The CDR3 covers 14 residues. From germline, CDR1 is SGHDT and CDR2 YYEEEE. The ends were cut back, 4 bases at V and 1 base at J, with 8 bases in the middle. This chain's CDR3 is CASSPDENTGELFF. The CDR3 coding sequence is TGTGCCAGCAGCCCGGACGAGAACACCGGGGAGCTGTTTTTT.

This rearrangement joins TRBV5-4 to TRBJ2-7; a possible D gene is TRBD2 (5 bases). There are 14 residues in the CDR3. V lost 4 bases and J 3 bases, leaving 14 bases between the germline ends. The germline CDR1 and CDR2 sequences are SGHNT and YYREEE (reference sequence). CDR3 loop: CASSAPGNGYEQYF. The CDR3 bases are TGTGCCAGCAGCGCTCCGGGGAACGGCTACGAGCAGTACTTC.

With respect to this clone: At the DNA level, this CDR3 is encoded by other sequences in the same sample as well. Here the CDR3 DNA reads TGTGCCAGCAGCTTCGGGGGGGCTAACTATGGCTACACCTTC. As protein: CASSFGGANYGYTF. The V gene is TRBV5-4, the J gene TRBJ1-2; a weak D match, TRBD1 (5 bases). Germline values: CDR1 SGHNT, CDR2 YYREEE (reference sequence). This CDR3 contains 14 residues. Trimming took off 2 bases at V and 0 bases at J, with 8 bases between the two ends. The full variable domain, with the rest looked up from reference TRBV5-4 and TRBJ1-2, is ETGVTQSPTHLIKTRGQQVTLRCSSQSGHNTVSWYQQALGQGPQFIFQYYREEENGRGNFPPRFSGLQFPNYSSELNVNALELDDSALYLCASSFGGANYGYTFGSGTRLTVV.